This T cell receptor beta chain was found in a study of T cells in Graves' hyperthyroidism and ophthalmopathy (dated by TCRdb to between 2018 and 2021). About the study as a whole: Peripheral blood samples were taken at initial diagnosis, before any treatment was given. In addition, the study compared T-cell repertoires in thyroid tissue and in blood from several Graves' hyperthyroidism patients. According to the paper, TCR Vbeta CDR3 sequencing was carried out on some 140 peripheral blood samples, which came from fewer than 50 ophthalmopathy, under 80 hyperthyroidism and roughly 17 progressor patients. After blood sampling, hyperthyroidism patients were treated with methimazole at a starting dose of 30 mg daily, and ophthalmopathy patients were treated with high-dose intravenous methylprednisolone. To identify distinguishing TCR V-J signatures, a discovery cohort of 100 patients was used, comprising 43 with Graves' ophthalmopathy and roughly 60 with stable Graves' hyperthyroidism. Whether ophthalmopathy could be predicted prospectively was tested in an independent validation cohort made up of fewer than 20 hyperthyroidism patients plus 17 patients who later progressed to ophthalmopathy. For training and testing, the roughly 97 patients in the discovery cohort were randomly divided in a 7:3 ratio. Results and caveats for the whole study, not just this receptor: During validation, the model predicted progression to ophthalmopathy a median of about 5.9 months ahead of onset, with 70.59% sensitivity and around 73% specificity. Most expanded thyroid clonotypes (frequency above 0.001) were also detected in blood, a finding suggesting that blood repertoires may reflect thyroid immune responses. In cross-validation, a model built on a 13 V-J signature told ophthalmopathy apart from stable hyperthyroidism with under 90% sensitivity and 81% to 82% specificity, and in testing the same model reached 80%/75%. No statistical method was used to fix the sample size in advance, and group allocation was not hidden from the investigators.

The TCR beta CDR3 regions were amplified from the RNA transcripts. The TCR CDR3 was subjected to a first round of RT-PCR using the HTBI primer set and the Qiagen OneStep RT-PCR kit. Libraries were constructed in a second round of multiplex PCR, after which size selection and purification were carried out. Sequencing of the libraries was done on an Illumina HiSeq2000 using paired-end 100 bp reads. As for the authors' bioinformatics: SOAPnuke was used to process the raw data, with reads discarded if the reads contained adapters or uncalled bases, had a mean Phred below 15, or lacked an exact constant-primer or identifier match. COPE v1.2.5 was used to merge the high-quality paired reads, and each unique nucleotide sequence was defined as a clonotype. MiTCR v1.1 was used to align the clonotypes against IMGT TRBV, TRBD and TRBJ reference segments. Only V-J combinations with frequency above 0.0001, covering 99.2% of repertoires, were analysed. The TCS score was defined as F50 (clonal expansion) divided by E x V (chaos), with BLOSUM62-based TCRdist calculated between CDR3 peptides within each V-J. Welch's t-statistics and random forest reduced around 550 V-J features to 13, which were used in a naive Bayes classifier (R e1071). TCRdb ran its own pipeline on the public reads, namely fastp trimming at Q25 and MiXCR clone calling, and kept in-frame beta chains. Each record represents a unique CDR3 protein, reported with the most common genes and DNA among its rows. The V and J calls reflect TCRdb's pipeline rather than the authors' work. This sample lists hundreds of thousands of distinct CDR3 sequences; more than 20% were detected once. The top ten constitute roughly a third of the sample.

Moderately to severely active disease, a Clinical Activity Score of at least 3, a NOSPECS grade of at least 4, and a duration under 3 months were present in ophthalmopathy patients. Any patient with an uncontrolled infection, another autoimmune disease, pregnancy or lactation was excluded. Diagnoses were established on the basis of clinical symptoms, serum thyroxine and TRAb, thyroid ultrasound, and orbital computed tomography. PBMCs were isolated from 10 ml of fresh peripheral blood by Ficoll-Paque density gradient centrifugation. Total RNA was extracted with Trizol reagent, and quality was checked on an Agilent 2100 Bioanalyzer. Sequences LNHDA (CDR1) and SQIVND (CDR2) are obtained from the germline V gene (reference sequence). The cysteine opens and the phenylalanine closes a CDR3 of 13 amino acids. Only the CDR3 part of the read is kept: 39 bases, read in frame from the first base. The trim is 5 bases for V and 2 bases for J, with a gap of 9 bases between the germline ends.

About this clonotype itself: This clone's antigen is unknown. The record has no base qualities; no much larger clone is one base away.

The sample was blood. The source is a man aged 25 to 40 with Graves' ophthalmopathy. The rearrangement joined TRBV19 to TRBJ1-2; the D gene is unclear. The DNA reads TGTGCCAGTAGTGACGCCATAAACTATGGCTACACCTTC. It translates as CASSDAINYGYTF.